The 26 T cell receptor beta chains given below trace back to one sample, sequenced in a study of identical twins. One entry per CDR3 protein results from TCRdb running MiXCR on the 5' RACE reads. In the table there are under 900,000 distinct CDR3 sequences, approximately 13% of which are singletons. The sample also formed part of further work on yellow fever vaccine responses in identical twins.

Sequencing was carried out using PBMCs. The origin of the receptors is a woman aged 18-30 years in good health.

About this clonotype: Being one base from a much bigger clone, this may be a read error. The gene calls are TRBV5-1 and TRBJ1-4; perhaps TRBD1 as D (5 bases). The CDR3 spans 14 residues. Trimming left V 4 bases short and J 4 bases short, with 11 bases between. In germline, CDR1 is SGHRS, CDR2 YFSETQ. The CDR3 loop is CASSAGTINEKLFF. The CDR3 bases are TGCGCCAGCAGCGCCGGGACCATTAATGAAAAACTGTTTTTT.

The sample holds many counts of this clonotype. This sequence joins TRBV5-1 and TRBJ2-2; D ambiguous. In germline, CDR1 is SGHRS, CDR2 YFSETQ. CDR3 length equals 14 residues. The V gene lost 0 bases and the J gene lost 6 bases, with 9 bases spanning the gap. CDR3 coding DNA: TGCGCCAGCAGCTTGGCGCGTGGACCCGGGGAGCTGTTTTTT. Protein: CASSLARGPGELFF.

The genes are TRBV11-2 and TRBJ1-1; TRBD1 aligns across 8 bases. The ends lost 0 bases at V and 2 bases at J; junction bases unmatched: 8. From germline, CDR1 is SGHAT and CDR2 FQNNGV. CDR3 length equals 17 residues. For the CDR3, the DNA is TGTGCCAGCAGCTTAGATCGGCAGGGGGCACCCAACACTGAAGCTTTCTTT. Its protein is CASSLDRQGAPNTEAFF.

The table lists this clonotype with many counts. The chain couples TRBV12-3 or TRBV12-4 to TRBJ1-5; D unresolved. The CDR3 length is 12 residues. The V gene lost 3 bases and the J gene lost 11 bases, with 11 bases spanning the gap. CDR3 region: CASSLASRAQHF. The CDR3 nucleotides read TGTGCCAGCAGTTTGGCGAGCCGGGCCCAGCATTTT.

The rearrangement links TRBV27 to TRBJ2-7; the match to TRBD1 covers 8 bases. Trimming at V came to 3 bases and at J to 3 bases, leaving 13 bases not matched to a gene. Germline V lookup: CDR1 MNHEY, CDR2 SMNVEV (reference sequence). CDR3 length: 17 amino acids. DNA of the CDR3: TGTGCCAGCAGTTTCGGGCAGGGGGCTATCATAGTCTACGAGCAGTACGTC. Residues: CASSFGQGAIIVYEQYV.

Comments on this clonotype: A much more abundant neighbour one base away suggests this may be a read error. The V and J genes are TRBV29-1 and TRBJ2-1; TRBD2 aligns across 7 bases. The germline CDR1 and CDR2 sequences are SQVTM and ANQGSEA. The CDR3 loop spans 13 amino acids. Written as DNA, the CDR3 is TGCAGCCTTGAAGGGACTACCAACAATGAGCAGTTCTTC. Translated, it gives CSLEGTTNNEQFF.

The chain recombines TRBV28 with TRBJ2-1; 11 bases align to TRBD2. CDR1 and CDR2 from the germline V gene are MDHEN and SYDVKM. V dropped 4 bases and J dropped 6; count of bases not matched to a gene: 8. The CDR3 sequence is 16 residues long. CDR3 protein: CASSSLLAGVFNEQFF. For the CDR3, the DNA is TGTGCCAGCAGTTCTTTACTAGCGGGAGTTTTCAATGAGCAGTTCTTC.

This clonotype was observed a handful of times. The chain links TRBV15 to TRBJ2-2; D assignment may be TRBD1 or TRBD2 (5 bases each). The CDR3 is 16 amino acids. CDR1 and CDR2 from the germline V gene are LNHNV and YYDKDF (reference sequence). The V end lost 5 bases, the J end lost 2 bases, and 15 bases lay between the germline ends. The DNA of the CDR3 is TGTGCCACCAGCGAGTTGGGGACCGGTAACACCGGGGAGCTGTTTTTT. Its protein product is CATSELGTGNTGELFF.

CDR3 sequence (DNA): TGCAGTGCTAGAAGAGCCGGACAGACTCTTAACAATGAGCAGTTCTTC. Its protein is CSARRAGQTLNNEQFF. The chain uses TRBV20-1 and TRBJ2-1; D is possibly TRBD1 (6 bases). The V and J ends lost 2 bases and 5 bases respectively, with 19 bases between them. CDR1 is DFQATT, CDR2 SNEGSKA, per germline (reference sequence). The CDR3 has 16 residues.

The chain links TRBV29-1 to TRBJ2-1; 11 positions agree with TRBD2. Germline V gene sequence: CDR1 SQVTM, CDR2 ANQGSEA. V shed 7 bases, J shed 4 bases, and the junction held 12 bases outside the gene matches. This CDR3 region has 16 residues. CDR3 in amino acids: CSGRPWASGGYNEQFF. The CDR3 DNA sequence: TGCAGCGGACGACCTTGGGCTAGCGGGGGGTACAATGAGCAGTTCTTC.

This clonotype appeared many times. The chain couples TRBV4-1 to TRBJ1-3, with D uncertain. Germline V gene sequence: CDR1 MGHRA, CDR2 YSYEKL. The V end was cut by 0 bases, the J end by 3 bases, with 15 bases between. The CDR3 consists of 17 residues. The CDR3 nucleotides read TGCGCCAGCAGCCAAGAGCCGTTGTGGGGTGGTGGAAACACCATATATTTT. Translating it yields CASSQEPLWGGGNTIYF.

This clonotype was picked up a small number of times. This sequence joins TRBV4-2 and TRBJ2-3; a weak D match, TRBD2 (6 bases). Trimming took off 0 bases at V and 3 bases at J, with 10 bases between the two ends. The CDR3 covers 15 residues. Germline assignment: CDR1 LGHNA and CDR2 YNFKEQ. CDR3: CASSQDSGVTDTQYF. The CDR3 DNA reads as TGTGCCAGCAGCCAAGATTCGGGGGTTACAGATACGCAGTATTTT.

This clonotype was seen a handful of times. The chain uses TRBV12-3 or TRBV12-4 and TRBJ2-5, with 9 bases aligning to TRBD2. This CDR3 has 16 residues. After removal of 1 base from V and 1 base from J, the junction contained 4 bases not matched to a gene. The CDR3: CASSLGLAGRQETQYF. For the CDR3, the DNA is TGTGCCAGCAGTTTAGGTCTAGCGGGGCGCCAAGAGACCCAGTACTTC.

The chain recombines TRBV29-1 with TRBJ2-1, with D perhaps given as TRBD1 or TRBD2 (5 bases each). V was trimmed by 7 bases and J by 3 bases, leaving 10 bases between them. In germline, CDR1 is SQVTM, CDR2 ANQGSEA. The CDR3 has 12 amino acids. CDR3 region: CSAWDGYNEQFF. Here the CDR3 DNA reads TGCAGCGCATGGGACGGCTACAATGAGCAGTTCTTC.

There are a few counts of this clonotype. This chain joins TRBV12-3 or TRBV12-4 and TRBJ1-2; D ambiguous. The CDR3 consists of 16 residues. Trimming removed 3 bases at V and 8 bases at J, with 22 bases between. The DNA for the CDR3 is TGTGCCAGCAGTTTCGGGCTTCCGGGAGAAAGGCACGGCTACACCTTC. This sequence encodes CASSFGLPGERHGYTF.

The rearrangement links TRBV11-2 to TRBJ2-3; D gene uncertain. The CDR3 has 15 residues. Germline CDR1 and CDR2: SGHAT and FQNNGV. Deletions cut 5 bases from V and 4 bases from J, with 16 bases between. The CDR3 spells CASSTHPTEADTQYF. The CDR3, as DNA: TGTGCCAGCAGCACACATCCTACAGAGGCAGATACGCAGTATTTT. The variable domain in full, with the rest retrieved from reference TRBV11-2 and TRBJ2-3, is EAGVAQSPRYKIIEKRQSVAFWCNPISGHATLYWYQQILGQGPKLLIQFQNNGVVDDSQLPKDRFSAERLKGVDSTLKIQPAKLEDSAVYLCASSTHPTEADTQYFGPGTRLTVL.

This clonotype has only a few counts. The DNA for the CDR3 is TGTGCCAGCAGCCCGGCCTCGCGGAACTATGGCTACACCTTC. Residues: CASSPASRNYGYTF. The chain employs TRBV7-9 and TRBJ1-2; no definite D call. This CDR3 contains 14 residues. Trimming pared 5 bases from V and 2 bases from J, leaving 12 bases between. Germline CDR1 SEHNR, CDR2 FQNEAQ (reference sequence). The complete variable domain, with remaining parts taken from reference TRBV7-9 and TRBJ1-2, reads DTGVSQNPRHKITKRGQNVTFRCDPISEHNRLYWYRQTLGQGPEFLTYFQNEAQLEKSRLLSDRFSAERPKGSFSTLEIQRTEQGDSAMYLCASSPASRNYGYTFGSGTRLTVV.

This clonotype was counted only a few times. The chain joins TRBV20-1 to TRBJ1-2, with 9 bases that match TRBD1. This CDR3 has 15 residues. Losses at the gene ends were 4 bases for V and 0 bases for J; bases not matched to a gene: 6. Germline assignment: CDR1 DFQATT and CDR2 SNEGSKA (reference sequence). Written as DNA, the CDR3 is TGCAGTGCTACTAGACAGGGGGAGCCTAACTATGGCTACACCTTC. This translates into CSATRQGEPNYGYTF.

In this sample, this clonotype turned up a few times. CDR3 sequence: CATSEARDQNIQYF. As DNA, the CDR3 is TGTGCCACCAGTGAGGCTAGGGACCAAAACATTCAGTACTTC. This chain uses TRBV24-1 with TRBJ2-4; tentatively, D is TRBD1 or TRBD2 (5 bases each). Trimming took off 4 bases at V and 5 bases at J, with 11 bases between the two ends. The CDR3 sequence is 14 residues long. CDR1 is KGHDR, CDR2 SFDVKD, per germline.

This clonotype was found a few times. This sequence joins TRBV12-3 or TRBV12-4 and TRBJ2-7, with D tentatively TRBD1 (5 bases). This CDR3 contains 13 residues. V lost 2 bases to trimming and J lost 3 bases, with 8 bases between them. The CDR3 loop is CASSLQGHYEQYF. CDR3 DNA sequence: TGTGCCAGCAGTTTACAGGGTCACTACGAGCAGTACTTC.

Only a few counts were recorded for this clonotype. In DNA, the CDR3 is TGTGCCAGTAGCGGGGACAGGGAAAACACCGGGGAGCTGTTTTTT. This gives the protein CASSGDRENTGELFF. The chain couples TRBV19 to TRBJ2-2, with 9 bases aligning to TRBD1. The CDR3 spans 15 residues. Per germline, CDR1 LNHDA and CDR2 SQIVND (reference sequence). The ends lost 6 bases at V and 2 bases at J; junction bases unmatched: 4.

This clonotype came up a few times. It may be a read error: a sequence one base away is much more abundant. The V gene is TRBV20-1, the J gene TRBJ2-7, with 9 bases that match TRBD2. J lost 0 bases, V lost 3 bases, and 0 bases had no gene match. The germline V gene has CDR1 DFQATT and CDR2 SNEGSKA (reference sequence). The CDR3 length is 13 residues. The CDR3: CSASSGSSYEQYF. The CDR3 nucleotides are TGCAGTGCTAGTAGCGGGAGCTCCTACGAGCAGTACTTC.

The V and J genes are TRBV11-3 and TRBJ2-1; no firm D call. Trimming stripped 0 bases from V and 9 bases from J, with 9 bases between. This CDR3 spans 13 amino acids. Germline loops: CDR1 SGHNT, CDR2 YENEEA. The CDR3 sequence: CASSLDLSAEQFF. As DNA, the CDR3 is TGTGCCAGCAGCTTAGATTTGAGTGCTGAGCAGTTCTTC.

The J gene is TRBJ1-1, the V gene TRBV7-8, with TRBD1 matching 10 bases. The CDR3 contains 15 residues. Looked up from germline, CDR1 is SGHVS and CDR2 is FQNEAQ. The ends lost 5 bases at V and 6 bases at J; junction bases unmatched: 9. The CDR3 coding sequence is TGTGCCAGCAGCGGGACAGGGGAATTGAGCGCTGAAGCTTTCTTT. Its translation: CASSGTGELSAEAFF. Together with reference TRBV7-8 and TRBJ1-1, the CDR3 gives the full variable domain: GAGVSQSPRYKVAKRGQDVALRCDPISGHVSLFWYQQALGQGPEFLTYFQNEAQLDKSGLPSDRFFAERPEGSVSTLKIQRTQQEDSAVYLCASSGTGELSAEAFFGQGTRLTVV.

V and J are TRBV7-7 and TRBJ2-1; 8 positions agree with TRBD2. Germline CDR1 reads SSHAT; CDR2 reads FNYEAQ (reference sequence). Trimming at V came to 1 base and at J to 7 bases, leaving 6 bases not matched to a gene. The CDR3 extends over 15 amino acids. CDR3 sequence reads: CASSLGLAFTNEQFF. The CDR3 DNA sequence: TGTGCCAGCAGCTTAGGACTAGCGTTTACAAATGAGCAGTTCTTC.

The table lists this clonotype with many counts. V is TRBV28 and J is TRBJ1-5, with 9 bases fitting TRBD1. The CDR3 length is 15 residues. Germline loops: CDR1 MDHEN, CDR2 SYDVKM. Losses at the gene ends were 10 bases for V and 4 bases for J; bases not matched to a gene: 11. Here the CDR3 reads CATTGTGFGNQPQHF. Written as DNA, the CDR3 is TGTGCCACTACCGGGACAGGGTTCGGGAATCAGCCCCAGCATTTT.